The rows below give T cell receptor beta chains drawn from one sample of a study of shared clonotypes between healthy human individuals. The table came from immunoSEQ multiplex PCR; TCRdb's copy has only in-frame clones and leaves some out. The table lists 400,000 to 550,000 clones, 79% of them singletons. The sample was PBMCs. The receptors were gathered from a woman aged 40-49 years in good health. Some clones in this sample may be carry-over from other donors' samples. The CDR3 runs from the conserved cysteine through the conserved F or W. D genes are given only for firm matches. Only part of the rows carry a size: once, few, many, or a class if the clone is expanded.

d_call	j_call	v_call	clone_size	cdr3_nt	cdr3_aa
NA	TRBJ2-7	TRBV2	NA	TGTGCCAGCAGCTATTCTTCCTACGAGCAGTACTTC	CASSYSSYEQYF
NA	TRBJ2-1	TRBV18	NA	TGTGCCAGCTCTTCCAATCCCCGGAGGTCCTACAATGAGCAGTTCTTC	CASSSNPRRSYNEQFF
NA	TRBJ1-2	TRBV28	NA	TGTGCCAGCAGCGAGACAGCTCTCTATGGCTACACCTTC	CASSETALYGYTF
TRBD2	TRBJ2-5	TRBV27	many	TGTGCCAGCGGGGGACTAGCGGAGGAGACCCAGTACTTC	CASGGLAEETQYF
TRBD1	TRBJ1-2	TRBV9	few	TGTGCCAGCAGCGTAGAGGGGACAGTCGGCTACACCTTC	CASSVEGTVGYTF
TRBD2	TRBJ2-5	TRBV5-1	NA	TGCGCCAGCAGCGCCAAGACTAGCGGGAGATTACAAGAGACCCAGTACTTC	CASSAKTSGRLQETQYF
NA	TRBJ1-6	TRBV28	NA	TGTGCCAGCAGTTTAGTGATCGGGGGTGGGCCACCCCTCCACTTT	CASSLVIGGGPPLHF
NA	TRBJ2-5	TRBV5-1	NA	TGCGCCAGCAGCTTGGCAAAAGAGACCCAGTACTTC	CASSLAKETQYF
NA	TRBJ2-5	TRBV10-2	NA	TGCGCCAGCAGTAAAAAACAGGGTTCGGTCAAAGAGGAGACCCAGTACTTC	CASSKKQGSVKEETQYF
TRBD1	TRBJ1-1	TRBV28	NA	TGTGCCAGCCTTGACAGGGAGTTGGCTGAAGCTTTCTTT	CASLDRELAEAFF
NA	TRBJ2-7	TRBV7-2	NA	TGTGCCAGCAGACAACCGGGACCAAACTACGAGCAGTACTTC	CASRQPGPNYEQYF
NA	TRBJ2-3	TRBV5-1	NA	TGCGCCAGCAGCTCCATGACAGCAGATACGCAGTATTTT	CASSSMTADTQYF
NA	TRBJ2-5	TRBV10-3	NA	TGTGCCATCAGTGAGTTAACCCAAGAGACCCAGTACTTC	CAISELTQETQYF
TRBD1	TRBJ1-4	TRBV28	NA	TGTGCCAGCTGGGGACAGGGGGCGCGTATGAGTGAAAAACTGTTTTTT	CASWGQGARMSEKLFF
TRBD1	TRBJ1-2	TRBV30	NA	TGTGCCTGGACGCCCGACAGGGGGTTAGGCTATGGCTACACCTTC	CAWTPDRGLGYGYTF
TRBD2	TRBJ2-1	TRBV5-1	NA	TGCGCCAGCAGCTTGGCGCTAGCGGCCTCGTACAATGAGCAGTTCTTC	CASSLALAASYNEQFF
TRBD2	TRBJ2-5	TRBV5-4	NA	TGTGCCAGCAGCTATAGCGGGAGGGACCAAGAGACCCAGTACTTC	CASSYSGRDQETQYF
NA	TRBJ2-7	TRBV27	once	TGTGCCAGCAGTTTAGAAACAGGGCCTATCTACGAGCAGTACTTC	CASSLETGPIYEQYF
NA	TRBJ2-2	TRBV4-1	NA	TGCGCCAGCAGCCAATCCCCAACGGGCGGGTCCGGGGAGCTGTTTTTT	CASSQSPTGGSGELFF
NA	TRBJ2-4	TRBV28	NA	TGTGCCGTGAGGGGGAAAGGCAAAAACATTCAGTACTTC	CAVRGKGKNIQYF
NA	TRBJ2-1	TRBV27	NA	NA	CASSFALGTGKNREFF
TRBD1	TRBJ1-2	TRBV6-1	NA	TGTGCCAGCAGTGAGGGACAGAACCAGAACTATGGCTACACCTTC	CASSEGQNQNYGYTF
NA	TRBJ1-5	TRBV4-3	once	TGCGCCAGCAGCGTCCAAGTGGGCAATCAGCCCCAGCATTTT	CASSVQVGNQPQHF
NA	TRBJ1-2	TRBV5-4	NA	TGTGCCAGCAGCTTGTCCGTAGGGGGAAACTATGGCTACACCTTC	CASSLSVGGNYGYTF
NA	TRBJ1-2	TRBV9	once	TGTGCCAGCAGCGTAGGAATGCAGGTAGCTCCTTATGGCTACACCTTC	CASSVGMQVAPYGYTF
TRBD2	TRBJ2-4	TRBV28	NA	TGTGCCAGCAGTACTCCAGCGGGAGTGGCGAACATTCAGTACTTC	CASSTPAGVANIQYF